This entry is about one T cell receptor (beta chain). V shed 0 bases and J 4 bases; nucleotides not matched to a gene: 1. The CDR3 is 14 residues long. The germline V gene has CDR1 SGHKS and CDR2 YYEKEE (reference sequence). The data stem from a study of blood T cell repertoires in COVID-19. Authors' data handling: Cell counts per sample came from amplifying reference gene primers. Method: immunoSEQ multiplex PCR; TCRdb's copy keeps in-frame clones and lacks some. The V and J calls and the clone size are those of that table, but D and trimming were determined from the DNA. Of roughly 180,000 clones in the sample, around 79% were seen once.

What was sequenced was peripheral blood. The V and J genes are TRBV5-5 and TRBJ2-1; 7 bases fit TRBD1. This TCR derives from a woman in her sixties or seventies with COVID-19, enrolled during active disease. In DNA, the CDR3 is TGTGCCAGCAGCTTGGGACAGGGATACAATGAGCAGTTCTTC. Translating it yields CASSLGQGYNEQFF.